Shown below are 16 T cell receptor beta chains from a single sample sequenced in a study of CD8+ T cells in alopecia areata. Once RNA had been extracted, it was reverse transcribed into cDNA to act as the sequencing template. Profiling relied on immunoSEQ multiplex PCR, and the TCRdb table lists in-frame clones only, not all of them. The sample includes 65,000 to 75,000 clones, about 45% seen only once; the top ten take about 15%. The sequenced sample was CD8+ T cells sorted from blood, obtained at week 0. These TCRs come from a human donor with alopecia areata.

A few counts support this clone. This chain joins TRBV6-6 and TRBJ2-7; no clear D gene. CDR3 length equals 16 residues. Germline CDR1 MNHNY, CDR2 SVGAGI (reference sequence). The V end lost 6 bases, the J end lost 0 bases, and 18 bases lay between the germline ends. CDR3 region: CASRLALDGPSYEQYF. The DNA for the CDR3 is TGTGCCAGCAGGCTCGCCCTCGACGGACCCTCCTACGAGCAGTACTTC.

V and J are TRBV29-1 and TRBJ1-2; D is possibly TRBD1 (6 bases). The V end was cut by 6 bases, the J end by 3 bases, with 14 bases between. The CDR3 is 13 residues long. Germline V gene sequence: CDR1 SQVTM, CDR2 ANQGSEA. Here the CDR3 reads CSVQTGYDYGYTF. The CDR3 nucleotides read TGCAGCGTCCAAACAGGGTATGACTATGGCTACACCTTC.

The CDR3 sequence: CSVVLAGGEQYF. CDR3 sequence (DNA): TGCAGCGTTGTACTAGCGGGAGGCGAGCAGTACTTC. This chain uses TRBV29-1 with TRBJ2-7; TRBD2 matches at 12 bases. The CDR3 is made up of 12 amino acids. Germline V gene lookup returns CDR1 SQVTM and CDR2 ANQGSEA. The ends lost 4 bases at V and 6 bases at J; junction bases unmatched: 1.

This clone turned up a few times. This chain uses TRBV29-1 with TRBJ1-1; D remains unclear. The germline CDR1 and CDR2 sequences are SQVTM and ANQGSEA. V was clipped by 4 bases and J by 1 base, with 4 bases between them. This CDR3 contains 11 residues. CDR3 amino acids: CSVGENTEAFF. The CDR3 DNA follows: TGCAGCGTTGGGGAGAACACTGAAGCTTTCTTT.

The chain links TRBV9 to TRBJ2-7, with 7 bases matching TRBD2. The germline V gene has CDR1 SGDLS and CDR2 YYNGEE. The ends lost 1 base at V and 3 bases at J; junction bases unmatched: 4. This CDR3 has 14 residues. CDR3 protein: CASSVSSGNYEQYF. DNA of the CDR3: TGTGCCAGCAGCGTATCCAGCGGGAACTACGAGCAGTACTTC.

The rearrangement joins TRBV29-1 to TRBJ2-1; no clear D gene. The germline V gene has CDR1 SQVTM and CDR2 ANQGSEA. Deletions cut 1 base from V and 5 bases from J, with 3 bases between. The length of the CDR3 is 11 residues. In nucleotides, the CDR3 is TGCAGCGTTGAAGTTGACAATGAGCAGTTCTTC. This translates into CSVEVDNEQFF.

This clone was recorded a few times. The chain combines TRBV7-9 with TRBJ2-3; the match to TRBD2 covers 9 bases. The CDR3 is made up of 16 amino acids. Unmatched junction bases numbered 6, after V lost 3 bases and J lost 2 bases. Per germline, CDR1 SEHNR and CDR2 FQNEAQ (reference sequence). The CDR3 loop is CASSLRTSDNTDTQYF. The CDR3 nucleotides read TGTGCCAGCAGCTTGAGGACTAGCGACAACACAGATACGCAGTATTTT.

The chain employs TRBV4-1 and TRBJ2-7; D gene unclear. This CDR3 spans 11 amino acids. Germline V gives CDR1 MGHRA, CDR2 YSYEKL. Trimming pared 0 bases from V and 7 bases from J, leaving 4 bases between. CDR3 amino acids: CASSQEKEQYF. The CDR3 DNA reads TGCGCCAGCAGCCAAGAAAAAGAGCAGTACTTC.

This chain uses TRBV13 with TRBJ2-7, with 8 bases matching TRBD2. J lost 3 bases, V lost 5 bases, and 6 bases had no gene match. Germline CDR1 PRHDT, CDR2 FYEKMQ (reference sequence). The CDR3 loop spans 14 amino acids. The CDR3: CASSVYGTSYEQYF. The DNA of the CDR3 is TGTGCCAGCAGCGTCTACGGGACTAGCTACGAGCAGTACTTC.

This clone turned up a few times. V usage is TRBV29-1 and J usage is TRBJ2-1, with a weak D call TRBD2 (5 bases). The V and J ends lost 4 bases and 4 bases respectively, with 14 bases between them. CDR1 is SQVTM and CDR2 is ANQGSEA in the germline V gene. The CDR3 is 14 amino acids. As DNA, the CDR3 is TGCAGCGTTGTACCTGGACTCACTTACAATGAGCAGTTCTTC. As protein: CSVVPGLTYNEQFF.

This chain joins TRBV11-2 and TRBJ2-5, with D tentatively TRBD2 (5 bases). The V gene's germline CDR1 is SGHAT and CDR2 FQNNGV. The CDR3 has 14 amino acids. V was cut by 4 bases and J by 14 bases, with 23 bases left in between. The CDR3 DNA sequence: TGTGCCAGCAGCTCGAGAGGGCAGAGCCGAGACCCCTACTTC. It translates to CASSSRGQSRDPYF.

V and J are TRBV6-5 and TRBJ1-2, with D possibly TRBD1 on 5 matching bases. The length of the CDR3 is 14 residues. Germline CDR1 MNHEY, CDR2 SVGAGI. The V and J ends lost 2 bases and 4 bases respectively, with 11 bases between them. CDR3 sequence reads: CASSYQGLTYGYTF. DNA of the CDR3: TGTGCCAGCAGTTACCAGGGACTGACCTATGGCTACACCTTC.

The gene calls are TRBV7-9 and TRBJ2-7; 14 nucleotides agree with TRBD2. Germline-derived CDR1 and CDR2 are SEHNR and FQNEAQ (reference sequence). This CDR3 is built from 17 residues. V was pared by 1 base and J by 3 bases, with 5 bases of the junction left unmatched. The CDR3 nucleotides read TGTGCCAGCAGCTTAGGCCCCGGGACTAGCGGGAGCTACGAGCAGTACTTC. It is translated as CASSLGPGTSGSYEQYF. The whole variable domain, remainder taken from reference TRBV7-9 and TRBJ2-7, is DTGVSQNPRHKITKRGQNVTFRCDPISEHNRLYWYRQTLGQGPEFLTYFQNEAQLEKSRLLSDRFSAERPKGSFSTLEIQRTEQGDSAMYLCASSLGPGTSGSYEQYFGPGTRLTVT.

This chain connects TRBV9 to TRBJ1-1; D is unresolved. CDR1 SGDLS and CDR2 YYNGEE come from the germline V gene. This CDR3 has 13 amino acids. With 0 bases removed from V and 5 bases from J, the gap between germline ends came to 8 bases. The CDR3 sequence: CASSVDGWTEAFF. CDR3 bases: TGTGCCAGCAGCGTAGATGGCTGGACTGAAGCTTTCTTT.

This clone was found a few times. The chain joins TRBV5-1 to TRBJ2-1; maybe TRBD1 (5 bases). CDR3 length equals 15 residues. The V end was cut by 6 bases, the J end by 8 bases, with 21 bases between. Germline loops: CDR1 SGHRS, CDR2 YFSETQ. The CDR3 loop is CASTPLNRGTDEQFF. In DNA form, the CDR3 reads TGCGCCAGCACGCCACTAAATAGGGGTACGGATGAGCAGTTCTTC.

The chain uses TRBV27 and TRBJ2-5; TRBD2 aligns across 9 bases. V shed 0 bases and J 2 bases; nucleotides not matched to a gene: 10. Germline V gives CDR1 MNHEY, CDR2 SMNVEV (reference sequence). CDR3 length: 18 residues. CDR3 sequence (DNA): TGTGCCAGCAGTTTATCAGCTCGAGCGGGAGGAATACAAGAGACCCAGTACTTC. Its protein is CASSLSARAGGIQETQYF.